This T cell receptor (beta chain) was recorded in a study of a mutant IDH1 vaccine in newly diagnosed glioma (dated by TCRdb to 2020 to 2023). Concerning the study at large: Vaccination was initiated 4-6 weeks after radiotherapy alone, or concurrently with temozolomide cycles in the chemotherapy-containing groups. Of the 32 treated patients, approximately 62% were male and about 38% were female, and the mean age was approximately 40 years. Before enrollment, most patients had been given radiochemotherapy with temozolomide as standard therapy, while the rest had received either radiotherapy alone or temozolomide alone. Visit V12 was the week-35 safety follow-up and visit V13 was the week-47 end of study. Peripheral blood was drawn at six visits: V03 (baseline), V05, V07, V10, V12 and V13. For exploratory analyses, longitudinal TCRB deep sequencing was carried out in roughly 23 treated patients wherever samples were available.

Concerning this clone itself: There is no known antigen for this receptor. No much larger clone is present one base from it, and per-base qualities are unavailable.

The full study reports these points: Availability determined which PBMC samples were chosen for TCRB deep sequencing. Vaccine-induced immune responses across multiple MHC alleles were detected in approximately 94% of patients. Pseudoprogression appeared unrelated to alterations in the top peripheral T cell clonotypes detected by TCRB sequencing. The authors noted that analyses of patient blood samples could not be reproduced because of sample limitations.

The CDR3 goes from the cysteine to the phenylalanine over 15 residues. The kept DNA is CDR3 alone, 45 bases in frame from the first base. The germline V gene gives CDR1 as LGHNA and CDR2 as YSLEER. Trimming at the junction amounts to 4 bases on V and 0 bases on J, and the germline ends lie 12 bases apart. Receptor amplification or capture employed the immunoSEQ multiplex PCR assay. The hsTCRB Kit was used according to the manufacturer's protocol to amplify rearranged TCR beta chain sequences. TCRB libraries were sequenced on an Illumina MiSeq. On the authors' methods: The kit vendor's proprietary platform handled demultiplexing, trimming and gene mapping. Entries here come from immuneACCESS through TCRdb and include only in-frame sequences with V and J called. Some clones fail to appear in such tables; in the studies checked, an unresolved V gene covers under half of the shortfall, and the cause of the remainder is unknown. For V, J and clone size, that table is used; D and trimming come from the DNA. For this sample there are 45,000 or so clones; approximately 81% appear just once. The ten largest clonotypes hold 4.7% of the sample.

This specimen's time point label, interpreted: week 35, safety follow-up. Each vaccine dose was 300 ug of a 20-mer mutant IDH1 peptide in Montanide, given subcutaneously with topical imiquimod. Across visits V03 through V10, patients got a total of eight vaccinations, given in weeks 1, 3, 5, 7, 11, 15, 19 and 23. Newly diagnosed WHO grade 3 or 4 IDH1-mutant astrocytomas showing loss of nuclear ATRX were present in the donors. The samples were drawn from NOA16, a multicentre, single-arm, open-label phase I trial in Germany that tested a mutant IDH1 peptide vaccine in humans for the first time. Genomic DNA for TCRB sequencing was extracted from EDTA blood using the DNeasy Blood and Tissue Kit.

The source was PBMCs, collected from a glioma patient whose treatment included an IDH1 peptide vaccine. The clonotype was recovered from a woman in her 40s with glioma. Some clones in this sample may be carry-over from other donors' samples. Recombination joined TRBV4-3 with TRBJ1-2; TRBD1 is possibly the D segment (5 matching bases). The DNA reads as follows: TGCGCCAGCAGCCCCACCGGGGGAGCTAACTATGGCTACACCTTC. Translated, this is CASSPTGGANYGYTF.